This T cell receptor (beta chain) was observed in a study of Graves' ophthalmopathy and Graves' hyperthyroidism. Study background: Hyperthyroidism qualified as stable when ophthalmopathy did not develop within 18 months of follow-up. Overall study results and limits: A majority of expanded thyroid clonotypes exceeding 0.001 frequency were likewise present in blood.

The authors amplified TCR beta CDR3 regions from RNA transcripts. Amplification began with first-round RT-PCR using HTBI primers, then second-round multiplex PCR was performed. TCRdb independently ran MiXCR on the multiplex PCR reads; one entry per CDR3 protein. The sample comprises around 1.1 million distinct CDR3 sequences, less than 45% of which are singletons, and over 8.5% rests with the top ten. This clonotype was picked up a small number of times. The antigen is unknown. Aged 18 to 65, hyperthyroidism patients had been newly diagnosed, with under 2 months' duration. Other autoimmune diseases, uncontrolled infections, pregnancy or lactation ruled patients out of participation. With 6 bases clipped from V and 4 bases from J, the junction kept 11 bases outside the gene matches. Germline V gene sequence: CDR1 DFQATT, CDR2 SNEGSKA (reference sequence). The CDR3 totals 15 residues.

The rearrangement links TRBV20-1 to TRBJ1-5; 8 bases agree with TRBD1. This receptor was obtained from an adult man with Graves' hyperthyroidism. Sequencing was performed on peripheral blood or thyroid tissue (not recorded which). The CDR3 loop reads CSAPTGQGGNQPQHF. In DNA, the CDR3 is TGCAGTGCCCCGACCGGACAGGGTGGGAATCAGCCCCAGCATTTT.